The sequence of this TCR beta chain was determined in a study of T cells in Graves' hyperthyroidism and ophthalmopathy. Study findings and constraints: Separating ophthalmopathy from stable hyperthyroidism was achieved by a 13 V-J model. Most clonotypes expanded in thyroid above 0.001 were likewise present in blood. It was a median 6.5 months before onset that the model predicted ophthalmopathy.

This clonotype was observed many times. The antigen is not known. Patients between 18 and 65 years old had hyperthyroidism, newly diagnosed and lasting under 2 months. CDR3 length: 14 residues. V shed 3 bases and J shed 0 bases, with 9 bases lying between them. Germline V CDR1 and CDR2: LGHNA, YNFKEQ. Researchers amplified the TCR beta CDR3 regions from RNA transcripts. First-round RT-PCR targeting the TCR CDR3 was performed with the HTBI primer set. One entry per CDR3 protein, called by TCRdb with MiXCR from the multiplex PCR reads. Seen here are about 740,000 distinct CDR3 sequences, about 14% observed once, and the top ten hold roughly 10%.

The specimen was blood. V gene TRBV4-2 combines with J gene TRBJ2-7; D gene uncertain. The receptor was derived from a woman aged 18-29 years with Graves' hyperthyroidism. The CDR3 here is CASSHDKSSYEQYF. CDR3 bases: TGTGCCAGCAGCCACGACAAGAGCTCCTACGAGCAGTACTTC.